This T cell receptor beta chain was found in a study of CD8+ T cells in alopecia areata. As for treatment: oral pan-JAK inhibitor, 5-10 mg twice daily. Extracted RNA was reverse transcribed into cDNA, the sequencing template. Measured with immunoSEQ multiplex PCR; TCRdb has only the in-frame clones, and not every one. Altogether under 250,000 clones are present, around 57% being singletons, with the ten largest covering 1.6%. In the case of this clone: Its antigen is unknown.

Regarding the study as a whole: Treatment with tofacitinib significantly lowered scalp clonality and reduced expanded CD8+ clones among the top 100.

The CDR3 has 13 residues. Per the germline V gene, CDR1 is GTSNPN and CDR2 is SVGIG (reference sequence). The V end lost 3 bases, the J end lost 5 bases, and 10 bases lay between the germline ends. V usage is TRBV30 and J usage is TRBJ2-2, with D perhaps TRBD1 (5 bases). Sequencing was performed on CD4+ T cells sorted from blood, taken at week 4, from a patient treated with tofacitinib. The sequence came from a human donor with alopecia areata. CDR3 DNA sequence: TGTGCCTGGAGACGACAGAGTACCGGGGAGCTGTTTTTT. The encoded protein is CAWRRQSTGELFF.